One sample yielded the 8 T cell receptor beta chains listed below, sequenced in a study of CD8+ T cells in alopecia areata. The sequencing template was cDNA reverse transcribed from extracted RNA. The assay was immunoSEQ multiplex PCR, and TCRdb's table has in-frame clones only and misses some. The data hold more than 150,000 clones, with around half observed a single time. Source: CD8+ T cells sorted from blood, taken at week 0. The receptors originated from a human donor with alopecia areata.

The rearrangement joins TRBV27 to TRBJ1-1; D gene unclear. Trimming removed 2 bases from V and 10 bases from J, with 20 bases in between. The germline V gene has CDR1 MNHEY and CDR2 SMNVEV (reference sequence). This CDR3 region has 15 residues. CDR3 in amino acids: CASSLDGSPGRGAFF. Written as DNA, the CDR3 is TGTGCCAGCAGTTTAGACGGCAGCCCTGGACGTGGAGCTTTCTTT.

This clone has just a few counts. The chain joins TRBV15 to TRBJ2-7, with D tentatively TRBD1 (6 bases). Germline V CDR1 and CDR2: LNHNV, YYDKDF (reference sequence). The CDR3 sequence is 14 residues long. Trimming pared 0 bases from V and 3 bases from J, leaving 9 bases between. The chain's CDR3 is CATSRDVTGYEQYF. CDR3 DNA: TGTGCCACCAGCAGAGATGTGACAGGCTACGAGCAGTACTTC.

The chain employs TRBV6-1 and TRBJ2-1; 10 nucleotides match TRBD2. The ends lost 2 bases at V and 4 bases at J; junction bases unmatched: 11. The CDR3 has 18 residues. Germline CDR1 and CDR2: MNHNS and SASEGT. This chain's CDR3 is CASSETLPSGGAYNEQFF. The CDR3 coding sequence is TGTGCCAGCAGTGAAACCCTACCCAGCGGGGGGGCTTACAATGAGCAGTTCTTC.

The gene calls are TRBV7-2 and TRBJ2-3, with 8 bases that match TRBD2. CDR1 and CDR2 from the germline V gene are SGHTA and FQGNSA. The V and J ends lost 1 base and 0 bases, in that order; junction bases with no gene match: 3. This CDR3 is built from 16 residues. CDR3 DNA sequence: TGTGCCAGCAGCTTAGGGCTAGCGGGCAGCACAGATACGCAGTATTTT. It encodes CASSLGLAGSTDTQYF.

V usage is TRBV30 and J usage is TRBJ2-3, with D hard to call. The V end lost 0 bases, the J end lost 4 bases, and 8 bases lay between the germline ends. The CDR3 has 13 amino acids. From germline, CDR1 is GTSNPN and CDR2 SVGIG (reference sequence). Written as DNA, the CDR3 is TGTGCCTGGAGTGTTGGCCAACCAGATACGCAGTATTTT. This codes for CAWSVGQPDTQYF.

The rearrangement links TRBV7-6 to TRBJ2-1; no reliable D call. This CDR3 contains 12 residues. Deletions cut 5 bases from V and 9 bases from J, with 11 bases between. Looked up from germline, CDR1 is SGHVS and CDR2 is FNYEAQ. The CDR3 loop is CASSPRPLEQFF. The DNA of the CDR3 is TGTGCCAGCAGCCCACGGCCCCTTGAGCAGTTCTTC. The full variable domain, rest sourced from reference TRBV7-6 and TRBJ2-1, is GAGVSQSPRYKVTKRGQDVALRCDPISGHVSLYWYRQALGQGPEFLTYFNYEAQQDKSGLPNDRFSAERPEGSISTLTIQRTEQRDSAMYRCASSPRPLEQFFGPGTRLTVL.

This chain connects TRBV5-1 to TRBJ2-2; TRBD1 aligns across 10 bases. The CDR3 length is 18 residues. V trimming: 0 bases; J trimming: 0 bases; junction bases outside the gene matches: 5. From germline, CDR1 is SGHRS and CDR2 YFSETQ. The CDR3 DNA reads TGCGCCAGCAGCTTGGTCGGGACAGGGGCTACGAACACCGGGGAGCTGTTTTTT. This sequence encodes CASSLVGTGATNTGELFF.

The chain links TRBV7-3 to TRBJ2-5; D is undetermined. Trimming took 2 bases from V and 2 from J, leaving 6 bases between them. The length of the CDR3 is 13 residues. Germline CDR1 and CDR2: SGHTA and FQGTGA. This CDR3 is CASSLGSQETQYF. The CDR3, as DNA: TGTGCCAGCAGCTTAGGCAGTCAAGAGACCCAGTACTTC.